The next 17 T cell receptor beta chains were all read from a single sample in a study of blood T cell repertoires in COVID-19. Profiling relied on immunoSEQ multiplex PCR, and the TCRdb table lists in-frame clones only, not all of them. The table has roughly 570,000 clones, roughly 91% seen once. The sequenced material came from peripheral blood. These receptors originate from a woman between 50 and 59 years old with COVID-19, enrolled during active disease.

V is TRBV9 and J is TRBJ2-2; 9 bases are shared with TRBD1. CDR3 size: 18 residues. V shed 1 base and J 5 bases; nucleotides not matched to a gene: 12. Germline CDR1 and CDR2: SGDLS and YYNGEE. In nucleotides, the CDR3 is TGTGCCAGCAGCGTAAGTGGCACCGGGACAGGGATAACCGGGGAGCTGTTTTTT. Translation: CASSVSGTGTGITGELFF.

This clone was seen a single time. J is TRBJ1-2 and V is TRBV10-3; 7 bases match TRBD1. The CDR3 covers 15 residues. Germline V lookup: CDR1 ENHRY, CDR2 SYGVKD. With V trimmed by 3 bases and J by 4 bases, 8 bases remained unmatched. The CDR3, as DNA: TGTGCCATCAGTGAACTCACAGGGGCCGGCTATGGCTACACCTTC. Amino acids: CAISELTGAGYGYTF.

This clone has just one count. J is TRBJ1-3 and V is TRBV19, with no clear D. Per germline, CDR1 LNHDA and CDR2 SQIVND (reference sequence). Trimming cost V 2 bases and J 0 bases, with 14 bases left between them. The CDR3 totals 17 residues. The CDR3 is CASSISPRTGSGNTIYF. In DNA form, the CDR3 reads TGTGCCAGTAGTATATCCCCTCGCACCGGCTCTGGAAACACCATATATTTT.

The chain recombines TRBV6-5 with TRBJ2-5; the match to TRBD2 covers 8 bases. The length of the CDR3 is 15 residues. Germline CDR1 is MNHEY and CDR2 is SVGAGI. With V trimmed by 7 bases and J by 1 base, 8 bases remained unmatched. Here the CDR3 DNA reads TGTGCCAGCAAACCCGGCGGGGGGATCCAAGAGACCCAGTACTTC. Its protein is CASKPGGGIQETQYF.

The chain carries TRBV11-2 and TRBJ1-4; TRBD1 agrees at 7 bases. Trimming cost V 0 bases and J 6 bases; bases outside gene matches: 10. The germline V gene encodes CDR1 SGHAT and CDR2 FQNNGV. This CDR3 spans 17 amino acids. The CDR3 coding sequence is TGTGCCAGCAGCTTAGACTTCGGTCAGGGGGGAGATGAAAAACTGTTTTTT. Translating gives CASSLDFGQGGDEKLFF. Supplemented by reference TRBV11-2 and TRBJ1-4, the full variable domain reads EAGVAQSPRYKIIEKRQSVAFWCNPISGHATLYWYQQILGQGPKLLIQFQNNGVVDDSQLPKDRFSAERLKGVDSTLKIQPAKLEDSAVYLCASSLDFGQGGDEKLFFGSGTQLSVL.

V and J are TRBV12-5 and TRBJ1-2; D call uncertain. Deletions cut 2 bases from V and 1 base from J, with 14 bases between. The CDR3 extends over 16 amino acids. Germline CDR1 and CDR2: LGHNT and FRNRAP. CDR3 region: CASGLTYYGVNYGYTF. The CDR3, as DNA: TGTGCTAGTGGTTTGACCTATTACGGGGTTAACTATGGCTACACCTTC.

This chain joins TRBV20-1 and TRBJ2-7; D possibly corresponds to TRBD2 (5 bases). CDR3 size: 11 residues. In germline, CDR1 is DFQATT, CDR2 SNEGSKA (reference sequence). Deletions cut 6 bases from V and 6 bases from J, with 12 bases between. The chain's CDR3 is CSAQEGSEQYF. The CDR3 region has the DNA TGCAGTGCCCAAGAGGGTTCCGAGCAGTACTTC.

The chain combines TRBV23-1 with TRBJ1-3; unclear D gene. TRBV23-1 is an open reading frame, and its role is uncertain. Trimming left V 11 bases short and J 9 bases short, with 32 bases between. CDR3 length equals 17 residues. The CDR3 here is CALQASPPDKPQPTIYF. The CDR3 DNA reads TGCGCCTTGCAGGCCAGCCCTCCTGATAAACCCCAGCCCACCATATATTTT.

V is TRBV2 and J is TRBJ1-2, with D possibly being TRBD1 (5 bases). This CDR3 spans 14 amino acids. From germline, CDR1 is SNHLY and CDR2 FYNNEI. The V gene lost 2 bases and the J gene lost 5 bases, with 12 bases spanning the gap. CDR3 in DNA: TGTGCCAGCAGTGAACCGATAAGGGGATATGGCTACACCTTC. Translation gives CASSEPIRGYGYTF.

This chain connects TRBV3-1 (or the pseudogene TRBV3-2) to TRBJ1-1; a weak D match, TRBD1 (5 bases). This CDR3 spans 14 amino acids. Per germline, CDR1 LGHDT and CDR2 YNNKEL (reference sequence). The V and J ends lost 4 bases and 5 bases respectively, with 14 bases between them. CDR3 region: CASSPQVGDTEAFF. The CDR3 DNA sequence: TGTGCCAGCAGCCCTCAGGTAGGGGATACTGAAGCTTTCTTT.

This CDR3 reads CASSVGEGTFYEQYF. CDR3 DNA: TGTGCCAGCAGCGTAGGGGAGGGAACCTTCTACGAGCAGTACTTC. The chain combines TRBV9 with TRBJ2-7; 7 bases agree with TRBD2. CDR3 length: 15 residues. The germline V gene encodes CDR1 SGDLS and CDR2 YYNGEE. Losses at the gene ends were 0 bases for V and 3 bases for J; bases not matched to a gene: 6. Looking up the rest from reference TRBV9 and TRBJ2-7 gives the full variable domain: DSGVTQTPKHLITATGQRVTLRCSPRSGDLSVYWYQQSLDQGLQFLIQYYNGEERAKGNILERFSAQQFPDLHSELNLSSLELGDSALYFCASSVGEGTFYEQYFGPGTRLTVT.

CDR3 residues: CASISVTYNEQFF. The DNA for the CDR3 is TGTGCCAGCATTAGCGTCACCTACAATGAGCAGTTCTTC. The gene calls are TRBV2 and TRBJ2-1; the D gene is possibly TRBD2 (5 bases). There are 13 residues in the CDR3. Trimming pared 7 bases from V and 2 bases from J, leaving 9 bases between. Germline assignment: CDR1 SNHLY and CDR2 FYNNEI.

This clone appeared once. The genes are TRBV5-1 and TRBJ2-2, with TRBD2 as a possible D gene (6 bases). The CDR3 has 16 amino acids. Per the germline V gene, CDR1 is SGHRS and CDR2 is YFSETQ. V was pared by 2 bases and J by 2 bases, with 13 bases between. DNA for the CDR3: TGCGCCAGCAGCTTTCTCGGAGGGGCCAACACCGGGGAGCTGTTTTTT. Translated: CASSFLGGANTGELFF.

The V call is TRBV2, the J call TRBJ1-4; D might be TRBD1 (5 bases). This CDR3 comprises 17 residues. Trimming took off 3 bases at V and 7 bases at J, with 21 bases between the two ends. Germline CDR1 and CDR2: SNHLY and FYNNEI. The CDR3 is CASSDAAGSRHGEKLFF. The DNA of the CDR3 is TGTGCCAGCAGTGACGCGGCAGGGTCCCGGCATGGTGAAAAACTGTTTTTT.

The chain links TRBV30 to TRBJ2-1; 10 bases are a match to TRBD2. Germline values: CDR1 GTSNPN, CDR2 SVGIG (reference sequence). After removal of 3 bases from V and 5 bases from J, the junction contained 10 bases not matched to a gene. CDR3 length: 16 residues. CDR3 DNA sequence: TGTGCCTGGAGCCTGAGAGCGGGGGGGATAAACAATGAGCAGTTCTTC. Its protein is CAWSLRAGGINNEQFF.

V usage is TRBV5-1 and J usage is TRBJ1-2; D is unclear. The CDR3 has 16 amino acids. Germline V CDR1 and CDR2: SGHRS, YFSETQ. Trimming left V 0 bases short and J 1 base short, with 13 bases between. The CDR3 protein is CASSLAPSTLNYGYTF. The CDR3 bases are TGCGCCAGCAGCTTGGCACCCAGTACCCTTAACTATGGCTACACCTTC.

This clone turned up a few times. This chain links TRBV2 with TRBJ2-7; possible D gene TRBD2, 5 bases. V was cut by 3 bases and J by 5 bases, with 11 bases left in between. Germline values: CDR1 SNHLY, CDR2 FYNNEI. There are 13 residues in the CDR3. This CDR3 is CASSEVSGDEQYF. CDR3 coding DNA: TGTGCCAGCAGTGAGGTTTCCGGGGACGAGCAGTACTTC. Full variable domain (remainder filled in from reference TRBV2 and TRBJ2-7): EPEVTQTPSHQVTQMGQEVILRCVPISNHLYFYWYRQILGQKVEFLVSFYNNEISEKSEIFDDQFSVERPDGSNFTLKIRSTKLEDSAMYFCASSEVSGDEQYFGPGTRLTVT.